The 22 T cell receptor beta chains presented below share a single source sample, sequenced in a study of blood T cell repertoires in COVID-19. The method was immunoSEQ multiplex PCR; TCRdb's version includes in-frame clones alone and lacks a portion of them. The table has approximately 66,000 clones, over 80% seen once. The sample comprised peripheral blood. The receptors shown here come from a human donor with active COVID-19. The donor label of this sample is uncertain.

In nucleotides, the CDR3 is TGTGCCAGCAGCACCCGGGACAGCCACTCTGGAAACACCATATATTTT. Protein: CASSTRDSHSGNTIYF. The J gene is TRBJ1-3, the V gene TRBV5-8; 7 positions match TRBD1. V shed 4 bases and J 0 bases; nucleotides not matched to a gene: 7. The CDR3 runs to 16 residues. Germline CDR1 is SGHTS and CDR2 is YDEGEE. Full variable domain (missing parts from reference TRBV5-8 and TRBJ1-3): EAGVTQSPTHLIKTRGQQATLRCSPISGHTSVYWYQQALGLGLQFLLWYDEGEERNRGNFPPRFSGRQFPNYSSELNVNALELEDSALYLCASSTRDSHSGNTIYFGEGSWLTVV.

This clone appeared a few times. This chain's CDR3 is CASVSPFYGYTF. Here the CDR3 DNA reads TGTGCCAGCGTGAGTCCCTTCTATGGCTACACCTTC. The rearrangement links TRBV27 to TRBJ1-2, with D uncertain. This CDR3 region has 12 residues. Deletions cut 8 bases from V and 4 bases from J, with 11 bases between. Germline V gives CDR1 MNHEY, CDR2 SMNVEV (reference sequence).

The chain couples TRBV7-3 to TRBJ1-2; no firm D call. This CDR3 region has 15 residues. Trimming cost V 2 bases and J 0 bases, with 10 bases left between them. The germline V gene encodes CDR1 SGHTA and CDR2 FQGTGA. The CDR3 sequence: CASSLGRGPNYGYTF. CDR3 DNA sequence: TGTGCCAGCAGCTTAGGTCGGGGTCCTAACTATGGCTACACCTTC. Variable domain in full (rest from reference TRBV7-3 and TRBJ1-2): GAGVSQTPSNKVTEKGKYVELRCDPISGHTALYWYRQSLGQGPEFLIYFQGTGAADDSGLPNDRFFAVRPEGSVSTLKIQRTERGDSAVYLCASSLGRGPNYGYTFGSGTRLTVV.

This clone has only one observation. The chain carries TRBV5-1 and TRBJ1-1; D possibly corresponds to TRBD1 (6 bases). The CDR3 extends over 15 amino acids. The V end was cut by 3 bases, the J end by 0 bases, with 12 bases between. Germline values: CDR1 SGHRS, CDR2 YFSETQ. The CDR3 loop reads CASSSPTGMNTEAFF. The CDR3 DNA sequence: TGCGCCAGCAGCTCACCGACAGGAATGAACACTGAAGCTTTCTTT.

The CDR3 DNA sequence: TGTGCCAGCGGTTTCACAGGTGAAGCTTTCTTT. Translating gives CASGFTGEAFF. V and J are TRBV6-5 and TRBJ1-1; TRBD1 is a possible D gene (5 bases). The CDR3 is 11 amino acids. V was shortened by 8 bases and J by 7 bases, with 11 bases between the two germline ends. CDR1 and CDR2 from the germline V gene are MNHEY and SVGAGI.

This clone was detected only a few times. The chain employs TRBV27 and TRBJ1-5, with 8 bases aligning to TRBD1. Germline assignment: CDR1 MNHEY and CDR2 SMNVEV (reference sequence). The CDR3 covers 17 residues. Losses at the gene ends were 6 bases for V and 4 bases for J; bases not matched to a gene: 14. CDR3 residues: CASRLITGTGENQPQHF. In DNA, the CDR3 is TGTGCCAGCAGACTAATCACCGGGACAGGAGAAAATCAGCCCCAGCATTTT.

V usage is TRBV30 and J usage is TRBJ1-2; TRBD1 matches at 9 bases. The CDR3 spans 15 residues. Germline V gene data show CDR1 as GTSNPN and CDR2 as SVGIG (reference sequence). V lost 0 bases, J lost 0 bases, and 2 bases stayed unmatched. The CDR3 coding sequence is TGTGCCTGGAGTGTCGGGACAGGGTCTAACTATGGCTACACCTTC. It is translated as CAWSVGTGSNYGYTF.

The chain recombines TRBV5-8 with TRBJ2-2, with TRBD1 matching 9 bases. The CDR3 length is 14 residues. From germline, CDR1 is SGHTS and CDR2 YDEGEE. Trimming at V came to 3 bases and at J to 9 bases, leaving 6 bases not matched to a gene. The CDR3 loop reads CASSSMDRGRELFF. The CDR3 DNA reads TGTGCCAGCAGCTCCATGGACAGGGGAAGGGAGCTGTTTTTT.

The chain has TRBV5-1 and TRBJ2-3; D possibly corresponds to TRBD1 (5 bases). V was cut by 4 bases and J by 0 bases, with 9 bases left in between. The CDR3 spans 14 residues. Germline V gene data show CDR1 as SGHRS and CDR2 as YFSETQ. Here the CDR3 reads CASSPPGSTDTQYF. DNA of the CDR3: TGCGCCAGCAGCCCCCCAGGGAGCACAGATACGCAGTATTTT. The full variable domain, rest sourced from reference TRBV5-1 and TRBJ2-3, is KAGVTQTPRYLIKTRGQQVTLSCSPISGHRSVSWYQQTPGQGLQFLFEYFSETQRNKGNFPGRFSGRQFSNSRSEMNVSTLELGDSALYLCASSPPGSTDTQYFGPGTRLTVL.

This chain links TRBV28 with TRBJ1-3, with D possibly being TRBD1 (5 bases). CDR1 and CDR2 from the germline V gene are MDHEN and SYDVKM. The CDR3 length is 13 residues. Trimming took off 2 bases at V and 7 bases at J, with 9 bases between the two ends. CDR3 in DNA: TGTGCCAGCAGTTTACAGGGTCCCAACACCATATATTTT. Translating gives CASSLQGPNTIYF.

This chain uses TRBV28 with TRBJ2-2; D remains ambiguous. Germline V lookup: CDR1 MDHEN, CDR2 SYDVKM. This CDR3 has 12 residues. Trimming took 3 bases from V and 7 from J, leaving 6 bases between them. The CDR3 nucleotides are TGTGCCAGCAGTTTGGCATACGGGGAGCTGTTTTTT. This sequence encodes CASSLAYGELFF.

This chain uses TRBV5-1 with TRBJ2-1, with D maybe TRBD1 (7 bases). The CDR3 sequence is 17 residues long. Deletions cut 0 bases from V and 2 bases from J, with 15 bases between. CDR1 SGHRS and CDR2 YFSETQ come from the germline V gene. As DNA, the CDR3 is TGCGCCAGCAGCTTGGATGGGGGGACAGCGGCCTACAATGAGCAGTTCTTC. Encoded protein: CASSLDGGTAAYNEQFF.

The CDR3 region has the DNA TGTGCCAGCAGCAAAGCAGCCGGGACAGGCCGCACAGATACGCAGTATTTT. Amino acids: CASSKAAGTGRTDTQYF. This rearrangement joins TRBV21-1 to TRBJ2-3; TRBD1 is taken as the D call from the table, unchecked against the DNA. TRBV21-1 is reported as a pseudogene. The CDR3 has 17 amino acids.

This clone was detected once. V and J are TRBV6-5 and TRBJ2-7; D possibly corresponds to TRBD1 (6 bases). Germline CDR1 reads MNHEY; CDR2 reads SVGAGI. V lost 3 bases, J lost 0 bases, and 15 bases lay in between. The CDR3 is 16 residues long. The CDR3 loop reads CASSYSRQGNSYEQYF. The CDR3 DNA follows: TGTGCCAGCAGTTATAGTCGGCAGGGGAACTCCTACGAGCAGTACTTC.

This clone was counted a single time. V gene TRBV19 combines with J gene TRBJ2-7, with 9 bases that match TRBD1. The CDR3 is 15 amino acids. Trimming took 6 bases from V and 5 from J; bases not matched to a gene: 11. The germline V gene encodes CDR1 LNHDA and CDR2 SQIVND (reference sequence). The CDR3 DNA reads as TGTGCCAGTAGAAACCCAGGGGACAGGGCCCACGAGCAGTACTTC. Its protein product is CASRNPGDRAHEQYF. The complete variable domain, with remaining parts taken from reference TRBV19 and TRBJ2-7, reads DGGITQSPKYLFRKEGQNVTLSCEQNLNHDAMYWYRQDPGQGLRLIYYSQIVNDFQKGDIAEGYSVSREKKESFPLTVTSAQKNPTAFYLCASRNPGDRAHEQYFGPGTRLTVT.

The V call is TRBV24-1, the J call TRBJ2-1, with 10 bases identical to TRBD1. The junction had 12 bases not matched to a gene; V was cut back by 9 bases and J by 5 bases. CDR3 length equals 16 residues. CDR1 and CDR2 from the germline V gene are KGHDR and SFDVKD. CDR3: CATRVGRDRGHNEQFF. CDR3 in DNA: TGTGCCACCCGGGTGGGCCGGGACAGGGGCCACAATGAGCAGTTCTTC.

This clone was seen just once. The chain employs TRBV6-5 and TRBJ1-2; no clear D gene. Trimming stripped 8 bases from V and 3 bases from J, with 7 bases between. This CDR3 has 11 amino acids. CDR1 and CDR2 (germline): MNHEY, SVGAGI. CDR3 sequence reads: CASGLYYGYTF. The CDR3 DNA reads as TGTGCCAGCGGTCTATACTATGGCTACACCTTC.

The V gene is TRBV24-1, the J gene TRBJ2-1; possible D gene TRBD2, 5 bases. Trimming removed 4 bases at V and 5 bases at J, with 17 bases between. Per the germline V gene, CDR1 is KGHDR and CDR2 is SFDVKD. This CDR3 contains 16 residues. The CDR3 DNA follows: TGTGCCACCAGTGAGCGGACTCCCCGCAAGAACAATGAGCAGTTCTTC. It encodes CATSERTPRKNNEQFF.

This chain links TRBV27 with TRBJ2-1; 7 bases match TRBD1. The length of the CDR3 is 15 residues. V gave up 6 bases and J gave up 0 bases; unmatched junction bases: 5. Germline V gives CDR1 MNHEY, CDR2 SMNVEV (reference sequence). The CDR3 region is CASRLTGDSYNEQFF. CDR3 nucleotide sequence: TGTGCCAGCAGGCTTACAGGGGACTCCTACAATGAGCAGTTCTTC.

The chain joins TRBV28 to TRBJ2-1; no firm D call. The CDR3 has 14 residues. The V gene's germline CDR1 is MDHEN and CDR2 SYDVKM. Trimming removed 2 bases from V and 2 bases from J, with 7 bases in between. The CDR3 DNA sequence: TGTGCCAGCAGTTTAACCCCTACCTACAATGAGCAGTTCTTC. The encoded protein is CASSLTPTYNEQFF.

This sequence joins TRBV7-9 and TRBJ2-7; D is unresolved. This CDR3 is 12 amino acids long. Per germline, CDR1 SEHNR and CDR2 FQNEAQ (reference sequence). V shed 3 bases and J shed 3 bases, with 6 bases lying between them. CDR3 nucleotides: TGTGCCAGCAGCTTCATCGGCTACGAGCAGTACTTC. Translated, it gives CASSFIGYEQYF.

The chain combines TRBV6-5 with TRBJ1-4; a possible D gene is TRBD1 (6 bases). The V and J ends lost 6 bases and 3 bases respectively, with 11 bases between them. Germline V gene sequence: CDR1 MNHEY, CDR2 SVGAGI. CDR3 length equals 14 residues. CDR3 sequence: CASSRRQANEKLFF. The CDR3 DNA follows: TGTGCCAGCAGCCGCAGACAGGCTAATGAAAAACTGTTTTTT.